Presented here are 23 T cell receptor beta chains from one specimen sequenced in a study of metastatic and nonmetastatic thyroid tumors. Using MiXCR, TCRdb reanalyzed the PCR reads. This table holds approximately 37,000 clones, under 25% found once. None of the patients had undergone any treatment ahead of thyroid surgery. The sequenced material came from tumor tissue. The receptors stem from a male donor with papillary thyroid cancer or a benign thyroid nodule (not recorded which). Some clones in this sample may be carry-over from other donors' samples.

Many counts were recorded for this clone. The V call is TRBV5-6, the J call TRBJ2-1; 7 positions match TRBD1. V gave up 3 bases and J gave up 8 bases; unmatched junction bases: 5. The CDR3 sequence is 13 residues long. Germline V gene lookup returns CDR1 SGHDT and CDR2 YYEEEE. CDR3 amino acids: CASSSDRVYEQFF. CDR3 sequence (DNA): TGTGCCAGCAGCTCCGACAGGGTATATGAGCAGTTCTTC.

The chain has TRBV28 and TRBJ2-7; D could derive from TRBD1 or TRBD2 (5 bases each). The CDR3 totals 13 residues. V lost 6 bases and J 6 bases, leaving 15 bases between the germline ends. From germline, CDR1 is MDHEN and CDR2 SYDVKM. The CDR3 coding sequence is TGTGCCAGCAGCCCTCCGGGACGCGCCGAGCAGTACTTC. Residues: CASSPPGRAEQYF.

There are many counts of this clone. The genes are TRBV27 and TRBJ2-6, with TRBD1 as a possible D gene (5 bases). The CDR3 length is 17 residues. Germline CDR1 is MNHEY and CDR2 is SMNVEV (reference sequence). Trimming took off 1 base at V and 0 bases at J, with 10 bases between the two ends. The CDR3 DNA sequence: TGTGCCAGCAGTTTATTCCCTGGGGCCTCTGGGGCCAACGTCCTGACTTTC. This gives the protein CASSLFPGASGANVLTF.

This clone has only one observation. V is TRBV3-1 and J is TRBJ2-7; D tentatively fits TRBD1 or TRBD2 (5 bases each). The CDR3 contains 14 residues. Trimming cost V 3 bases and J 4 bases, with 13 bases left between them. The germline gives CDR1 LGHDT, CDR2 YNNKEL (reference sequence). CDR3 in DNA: TGTGCCAGCAGCCACGGGGCCACCCAATACGAGCAGTACTTC. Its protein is CASSHGATQYEQYF.

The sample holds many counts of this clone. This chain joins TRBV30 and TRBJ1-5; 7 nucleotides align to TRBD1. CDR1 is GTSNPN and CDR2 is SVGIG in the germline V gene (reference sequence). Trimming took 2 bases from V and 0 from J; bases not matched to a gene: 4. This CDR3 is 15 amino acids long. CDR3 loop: CAWSPGQHSNQPQHF. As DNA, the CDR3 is TGTGCCTGGAGTCCGGGACAGCATAGCAATCAGCCCCAGCATTTT.

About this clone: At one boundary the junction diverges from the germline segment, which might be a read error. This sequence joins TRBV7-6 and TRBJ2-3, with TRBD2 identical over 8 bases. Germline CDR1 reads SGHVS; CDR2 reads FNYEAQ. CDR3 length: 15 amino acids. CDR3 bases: TGTGCTAGCAGCTTAAGTGCGGGAGGCACAAATACGCAGTATTTT. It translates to CASSLSAGGTNTQYF.

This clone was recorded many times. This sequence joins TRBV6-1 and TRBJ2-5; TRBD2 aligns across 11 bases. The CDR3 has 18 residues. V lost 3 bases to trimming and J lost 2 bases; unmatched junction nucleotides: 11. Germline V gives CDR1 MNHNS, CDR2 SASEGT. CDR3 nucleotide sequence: TGTGCCAGCAGTGAGGGGATACTAGCGGGAGTAGGACAAGAGACCCAGTACTTC. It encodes CASSEGILAGVGQETQYF.

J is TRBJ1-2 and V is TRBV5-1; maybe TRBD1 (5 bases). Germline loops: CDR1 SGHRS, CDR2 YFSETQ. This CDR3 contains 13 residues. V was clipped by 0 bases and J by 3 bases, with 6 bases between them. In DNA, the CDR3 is TGCGCCAGCAGCTTGGGAGGGGACTATGGCTACACCTTC. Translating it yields CASSLGGDYGYTF.

The CDR3 DNA reads TGTGCCAGCAGCTTAGTTGAGGGGGCCGTCTCCTACGAGCAGTACTTC. This codes for CASSLVEGAVSYEQYF. The chain is built from TRBV11-1 and TRBJ2-7, with TRBD1 identical over 7 bases. Germline assignment: CDR1 SGHAT and CDR2 FQDESV (reference sequence). CDR3 length: 16 residues. The ends lost 1 base at V and 0 bases at J; junction bases unmatched: 6. Together with reference TRBV11-1 and TRBJ2-7, the CDR3 gives the full variable domain: EAEVAQSPRYKITEKSQAVAFWCDPISGHATLYWYRQILGQGPELLVQFQDESVVDDSQLPKDRFSAERLKGVDSTLKIQPAELGDSAMYLCASSLVEGAVSYEQYFGPGTRLTVT.

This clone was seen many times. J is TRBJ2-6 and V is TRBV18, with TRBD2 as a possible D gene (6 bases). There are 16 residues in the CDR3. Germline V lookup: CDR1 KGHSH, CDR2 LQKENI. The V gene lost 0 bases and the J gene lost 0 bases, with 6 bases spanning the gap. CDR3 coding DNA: TGTGCCAGCTCACCACCGGGACTCTCTGGGGCCAACGTCCTGACTTTC. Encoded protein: CASSPPGLSGANVLTF.

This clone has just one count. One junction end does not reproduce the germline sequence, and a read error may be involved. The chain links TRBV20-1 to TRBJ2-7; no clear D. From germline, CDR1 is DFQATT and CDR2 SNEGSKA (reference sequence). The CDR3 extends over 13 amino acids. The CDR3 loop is CSSRLTWAYEQYF. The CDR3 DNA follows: TGCAGTTCTAGGCTAACATGGGCCTACGAGCAGTACTTC.

The CDR3 protein is CASSLELGDLWYNEQFF. The CDR3 DNA sequence: TGTGCCAGCAGCTTGGAACTGGGGGATTTGTGGTACAATGAGCAGTTCTTC. J is TRBJ2-1 and V is TRBV5-4; D is tentatively TRBD1 or TRBD2 (5 bases each). The CDR3 has 17 amino acids. Trimming removed 0 bases from V and 4 bases from J, with 17 bases in between. Germline-derived CDR1 and CDR2 are SGHNT and YYREEE (reference sequence). Looking up the rest from reference TRBV5-4 and TRBJ2-1 gives the full variable domain: ETGVTQSPTHLIKTRGQQVTLRCSSQSGHNTVSWYQQALGQGPQFIFQYYREEENGRGNFPPRFSGLQFPNYSSELNVNALELDDSALYLCASSLELGDLWYNEQFFGPGTRLTVL.

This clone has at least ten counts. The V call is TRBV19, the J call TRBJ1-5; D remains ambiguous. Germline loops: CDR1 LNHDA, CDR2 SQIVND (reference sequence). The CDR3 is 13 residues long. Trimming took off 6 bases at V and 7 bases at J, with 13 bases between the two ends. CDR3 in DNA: TGTGCCAGTAGACTTTCTGGGGAACAGCCCCAGCATTTT. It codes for CASRLSGEQPQHF.

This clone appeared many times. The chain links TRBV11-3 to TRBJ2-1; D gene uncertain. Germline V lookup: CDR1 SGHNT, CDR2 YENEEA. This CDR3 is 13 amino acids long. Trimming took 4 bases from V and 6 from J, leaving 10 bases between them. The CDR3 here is CASSSERLNEQFF. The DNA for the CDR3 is TGTGCCAGCAGCTCAGAACGACTCAATGAGCAGTTCTTC.

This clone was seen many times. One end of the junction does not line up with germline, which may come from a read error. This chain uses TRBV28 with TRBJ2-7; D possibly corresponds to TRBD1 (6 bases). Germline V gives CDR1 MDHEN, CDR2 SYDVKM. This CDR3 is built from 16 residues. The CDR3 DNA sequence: TGTGCCAGCAGCCCGGGACACCCTTTAGTCGGCTACGGGCAGTACTTC. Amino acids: CASSPGHPLVGYGQYF.

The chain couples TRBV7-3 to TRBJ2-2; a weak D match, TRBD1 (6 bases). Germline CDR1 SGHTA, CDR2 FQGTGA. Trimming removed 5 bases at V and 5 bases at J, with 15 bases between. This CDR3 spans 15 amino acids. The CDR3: CASSERGGLTGELFF. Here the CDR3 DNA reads TGTGCCAGCAGCGAAAGAGGGGGTTTAACCGGGGAGCTGTTTTTT.

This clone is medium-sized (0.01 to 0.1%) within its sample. The CDR3 DNA follows: TGTGCCAGCAAGGGAGGGTGGGACAGTTCCTACGAGCAGTACTTC. It is translated as CASKGGWDSSYEQYF. The V and J genes are TRBV2 and TRBJ2-7, with D tentatively TRBD1 or TRBD2 (7 bases each). The CDR3 consists of 15 residues. Germline V gene data show CDR1 as SNHLY and CDR2 as FYNNEI. V shed 7 bases and J shed 1 base, with 17 bases lying between them.

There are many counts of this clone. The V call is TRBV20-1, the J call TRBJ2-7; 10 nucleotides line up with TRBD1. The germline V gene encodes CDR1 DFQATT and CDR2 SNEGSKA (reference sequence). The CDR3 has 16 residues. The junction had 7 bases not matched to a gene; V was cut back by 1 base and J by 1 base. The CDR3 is CSARGLLGQGSYEQYF. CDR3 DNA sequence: TGCAGTGCTAGAGGTCTATTGGGACAGGGGTCCTACGAGCAGTACTTC.

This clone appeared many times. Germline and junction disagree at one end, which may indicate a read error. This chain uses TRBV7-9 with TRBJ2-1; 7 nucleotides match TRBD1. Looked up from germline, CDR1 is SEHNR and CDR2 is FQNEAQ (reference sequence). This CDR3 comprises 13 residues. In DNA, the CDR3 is TGTGCCAGCAGTTCCCAATCAGGGGGTAAAACAGACTTC. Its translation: CASSSQSGGKTDF.

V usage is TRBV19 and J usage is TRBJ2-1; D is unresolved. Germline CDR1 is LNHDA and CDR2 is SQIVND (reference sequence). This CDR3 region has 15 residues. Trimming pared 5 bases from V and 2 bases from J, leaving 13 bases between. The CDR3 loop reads CASSPEDLTYNEQFF. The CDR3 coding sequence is TGTGCCAGTAGTCCCGAGGACCTTACCTACAATGAGCAGTTCTTC.

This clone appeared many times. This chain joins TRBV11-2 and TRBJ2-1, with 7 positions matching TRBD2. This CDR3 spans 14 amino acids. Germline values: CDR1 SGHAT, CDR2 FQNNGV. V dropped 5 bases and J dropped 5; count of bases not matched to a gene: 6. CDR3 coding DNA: TGTGCCAGCAGCCAGAGGCGGGGGAACAATGAGCAGTTCTTC. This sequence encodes CASSQRRGNNEQFF.

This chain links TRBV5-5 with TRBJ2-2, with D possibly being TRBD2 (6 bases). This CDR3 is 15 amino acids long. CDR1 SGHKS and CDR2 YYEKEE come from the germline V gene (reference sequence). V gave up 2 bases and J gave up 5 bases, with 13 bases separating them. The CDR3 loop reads CASSLWRATTGELFF. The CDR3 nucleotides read TGTGCCAGCAGCTTATGGAGGGCTACTACCGGGGAGCTGTTTTTT.

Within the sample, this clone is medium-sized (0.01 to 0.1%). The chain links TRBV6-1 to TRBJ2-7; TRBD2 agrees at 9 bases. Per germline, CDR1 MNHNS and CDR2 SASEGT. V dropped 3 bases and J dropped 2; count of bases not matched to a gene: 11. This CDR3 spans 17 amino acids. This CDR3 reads CASSEFLAGLIPYEQYF. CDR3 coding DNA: TGTGCCAGCAGTGAGTTTCTAGCGGGGTTGATCCCCTACGAGCAGTACTTC.